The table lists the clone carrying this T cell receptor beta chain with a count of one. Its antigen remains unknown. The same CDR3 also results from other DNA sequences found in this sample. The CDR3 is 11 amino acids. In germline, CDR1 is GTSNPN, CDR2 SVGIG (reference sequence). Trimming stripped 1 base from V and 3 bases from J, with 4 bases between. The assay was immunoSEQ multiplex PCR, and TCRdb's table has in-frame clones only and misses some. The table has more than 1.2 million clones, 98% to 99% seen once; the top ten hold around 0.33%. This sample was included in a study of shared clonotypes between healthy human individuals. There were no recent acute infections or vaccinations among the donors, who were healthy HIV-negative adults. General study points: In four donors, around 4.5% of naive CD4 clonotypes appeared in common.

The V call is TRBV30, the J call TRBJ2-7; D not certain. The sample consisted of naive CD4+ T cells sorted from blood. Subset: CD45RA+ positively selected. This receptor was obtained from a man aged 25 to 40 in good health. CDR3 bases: TGTGCCTGGAGTGGAGACTACGAGCAGTACTTC. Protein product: CAWSGDYEQYF.